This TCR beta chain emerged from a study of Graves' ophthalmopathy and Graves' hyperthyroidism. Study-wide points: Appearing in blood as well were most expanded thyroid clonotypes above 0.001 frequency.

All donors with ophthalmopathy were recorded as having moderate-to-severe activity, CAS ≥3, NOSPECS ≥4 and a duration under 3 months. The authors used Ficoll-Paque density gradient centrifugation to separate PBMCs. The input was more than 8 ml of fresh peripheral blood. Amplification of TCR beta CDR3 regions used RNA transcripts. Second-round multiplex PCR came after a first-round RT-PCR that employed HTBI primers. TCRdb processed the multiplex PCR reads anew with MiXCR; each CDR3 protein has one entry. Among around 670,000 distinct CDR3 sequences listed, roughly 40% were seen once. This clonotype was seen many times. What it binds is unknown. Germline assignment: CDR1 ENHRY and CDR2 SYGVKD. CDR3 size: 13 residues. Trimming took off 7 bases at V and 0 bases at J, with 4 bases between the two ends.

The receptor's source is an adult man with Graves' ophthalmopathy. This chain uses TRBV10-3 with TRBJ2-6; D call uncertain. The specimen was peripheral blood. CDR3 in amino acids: CAIKSSGANVLTF. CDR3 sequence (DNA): TGTGCCATCAAGAGCTCTGGGGCCAACGTCCTGACTTTC.